The text below deals with one T cell receptor beta chain. This clonotype was counted ten times or more. The clone's antigen remains unknown. No much larger clone exists at a distance of one base, and base qualities are not known. Systemically healthy Caucasian individuals from Russia, about 38 in total and aged roughly 6 to 95 years, were included as donors. Around 10 milliliters of peripheral blood were collected from each donor into EDTA-treated Vacutainer tubes. Ficoll-Paque density-gradient centrifugation was used to isolate PBMCs, with at least 6 million per sample. Trizol reagent was used to extract total RNA from the PBMCs, yielding at least 5.5 micrograms per sample. Naive CD45RAhigh/CD27high T cell percentages were measured by flow cytometry on a PBMC aliquot from every donor. CDR1 and CDR2, looked up from the germline V gene, are LGHNA and YSLEER. The CDR3 measures 12 amino acids from cysteine to phenylalanine. Only the CDR3 DNA is retained, 36 bases long and in frame from the first base. The germline ends are 8 bases apart after V is trimmed by 7 bases and J by 1 base.

The source of the sample is a study of blood T cells in healthy people across ages (dated by TCRdb to 2013 to 2016). In terms of the full investigation: In model experiments, roughly one uniquely barcoded TCR beta cDNA molecule per two T cells was captured by template switching. Age-related changes in TCR beta repertoire diversity were measured in the study by deep sequencing normalized with unique cDNA molecular identifiers. The donors were divided into four age groups: young (average around 17 years), middle-aged (about 39), aged (approximately 62) and long-lived (about 84). To avoid experimental bias, donors of different ages were spread randomly across the sequencing lanes. The study analyzed two additional independent replicas of 1 million unique cDNA reads from the same blood draw for two donors, one aged 18 to 30 and one aged 80 or older. Study-level results and caveats: Donor CMV infection status was unknown, potentially confounding age-related changes in expanded clonotypes. Estimates of total diversity based on one million sequenced T cells were regarded as lower bounds and as underestimates. Observed TCR beta diversity correlated strongly with the percentage of naive T cells measured by flow cytometry. Compared with the aged group, more naive CD4+ T cells, fewer expanded clones and increased TCR diversity were shown by the long-lived group, suggesting age selection. As age increased, observed TCR beta diversity per million T cells dropped in a roughly linear way, and a significant reduction was already evident by age approximately 40. Conclusive comparison of naive and antigen-experienced compartments was prevented by the profiling of bulk unsorted PBMCs.

The library was generated by 5' RACE. The sequencer was an Illumina HiSeq 2500. The second PCR ran for roughly 7 to 12 cycles and used a J-beta primer mix along with a sample-barcoded 5' primer. A template-switch 5' adaptor carrying 12 random nucleotides introduced a unique molecular identifier onto each TCR beta cDNA molecule. At least 2.5 million CDR3-containing paired-end reads were obtained from each sample. All of the RNA was converted into first-strand cDNA using the Mint cDNA synthesis kit, with a TRBC-specific oligonucleotide serving as the primer. Following uracil-DNA glycosylase treatment, a first 18-cycle PCR with universal primers M1SS and BC2_uni_R was performed on all cDNA. The original methods were these. Normalization of each sample was performed by random selection of 1 million high-quality reads, each carrying a distinct molecular identifier. Instead of being binned into consensus sequences, reads that shared molecular identifiers were thrown out. MiTCR, with a Q25 quality threshold and the strictest error-elimination algorithm, was used for CDR3 identification, clonotype clustering and error correction. Lower-bound total TCR beta diversity was estimated with a nonparametric unseen species model using Euler transformation. TCRdb ran its own pipeline on the public reads, namely fastp trimming at Q25 and MiXCR clone calling, and kept in-frame beta chains. Rows with one shared CDR3 protein collapse into an entry with the most common genes and DNA. The authors' filters were not applied to this entry. The sample profile shows under 2,000,000 distinct CDR3 sequences; about 49% of them were found once. The ten largest clones take up about 2.1% of the sample.

Sequences were obtained from blood. The sequence is built from TRBV4-3 and TRBJ2-7; no D gene can be assigned with confidence. This TCR derives from a woman in her thirties or forties in good health. The CDR3 reads as follows: CASTPGSYEQYF. The nucleotides read TGCGCCAGCACCCCCGGGTCCTACGAGCAGTACTTC.